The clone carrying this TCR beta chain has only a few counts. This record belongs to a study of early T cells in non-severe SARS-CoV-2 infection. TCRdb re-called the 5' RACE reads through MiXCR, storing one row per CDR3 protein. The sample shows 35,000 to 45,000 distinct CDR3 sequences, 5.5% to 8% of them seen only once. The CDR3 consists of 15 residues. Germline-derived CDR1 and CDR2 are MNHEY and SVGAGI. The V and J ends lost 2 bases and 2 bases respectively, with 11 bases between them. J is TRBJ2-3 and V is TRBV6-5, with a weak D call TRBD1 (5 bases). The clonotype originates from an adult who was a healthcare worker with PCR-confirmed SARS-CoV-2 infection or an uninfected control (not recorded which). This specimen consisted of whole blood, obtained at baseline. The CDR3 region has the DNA TGTGCCAGCAGTTACCAACCAGGGTCCACAGATACGCAGTATTTT. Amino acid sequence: CASSYQPGSTDTQYF.